The 26 T cell receptor beta chains below come from one sample, sequenced in a study of post-analysis software for immune sequencing data. Findings of the study overall: TRBV segments more frequent in patients than in controls numbered roughly 5 and included TRBV5-6, TRBV5-1 and TRBV20-1.

Unique molecular identifiers were present in the TCR beta cDNA libraries. TCRdb redid the calling of the PCR reads with MiXCR, one entry per CDR3 protein. The repertoire holds about 200,000 distinct CDR3 sequences, with over 25% as singletons. These receptors lack a known antigen. Material for sequencing was blood. The source of these receptors is a girl aged 2 to 17 with multiple sclerosis.

On this clonotype itself: This may arise from a read error, as a much more abundant clone is one base away. The chain joins TRBV28 to TRBJ2-5, with D tentatively TRBD2 (6 bases). Per the germline V gene, CDR1 is MDHEN and CDR2 is SYDVKM. The CDR3 loop spans 14 amino acids. The V end was cut by 5 bases, the J end by 9 bases, with 19 bases between. DNA for the CDR3: TGTGCCAGCAGTCAGCTAGCGAAGGGGCAGGCCCAGTACTTC. Translating it yields CASSQLAKGQAQYF. Full variable domain (remainder filled in from reference TRBV28 and TRBJ2-5): DVKVTQSSRYLVKRTGEKVFLECVQDMDHENMFWYRQDPGLGLRLIYFSYDVKMKEKGDIPEGYSVSREKKERFSLILESASTNQTSMYLCASSQLAKGQAQYFGPGTRLLVL.

The J gene is TRBJ2-3, the V gene TRBV14; weak D call: TRBD2 (5 bases). Germline V gene sequence: CDR1 SGHDN, CDR2 FVKESK. V lost 4 bases to trimming and J lost 2 bases, with 40 bases between them. The length of the CDR3 is 24 residues. The CDR3 nucleotides read TGTGCCAGCAGCCCCGACCAGGCCACCGGCAGTAACGAACGAGCGGCGGTCCCCACAGATACGCAGTATTTT. Protein sequence: CASSPDQATGSNERAAVPTDTQYF.

This clonotype was observed at least ten times. The chain combines TRBV29-1 with TRBJ2-6, with D unclear. V lost 5 bases and J 0 bases, leaving 11 bases between the germline ends. Per the germline V gene, CDR1 is SQVTM and CDR2 is ANQGSEA. This CDR3 region has 15 residues. The CDR3, as DNA: TGCAGCGTTAGCCCCGGACCCTCTGGGGCCAACGTCCTGACTTTC. Translation: CSVSPGPSGANVLTF.

A note on this clonotype: A much larger clone is a single base away; this may be a read error. J is TRBJ2-7 and V is TRBV12-3 or TRBV12-4; the D is unclear. The CDR3 sequence is 13 residues long. V lost 5 bases and J lost 10, with 18 bases in between. Written as DNA, the CDR3 is TGTGCCAGCAGTCAAGGACCCGCAGAGATCCAGTACTTC. This sequence encodes CASSQGPAEIQYF.

At least ten counts were recorded for this clonotype. V and J are TRBV29-1 and TRBJ2-1; D possibly matches TRBD1 or TRBD2 (6 bases each). The V and J ends lost 3 bases and 4 bases respectively, with 13 bases between them. This CDR3 region has 14 residues. Germline-derived CDR1 and CDR2 are SQVTM and ANQGSEA. The CDR3, as DNA: TGCAGCGTTGAGGGACACCGGGAGTACAATGAGCAGTTCTTC. This gives the protein CSVEGHREYNEQFF.

This clonotype came up a few times. The chain recombines TRBV5-1 with TRBJ2-7; D is unclear. V dropped 0 bases and J dropped 0 bases, with 10 bases sitting between them. Germline V lookup: CDR1 SGHRS, CDR2 YFSETQ. The CDR3 extends over 15 amino acids. The chain's CDR3 is CASSLGLASSYEQYF. CDR3 nucleotide sequence: TGCGCCAGCAGCTTGGGACTGGCGAGCTCCTACGAGCAGTACTTC.

This clonotype has only a few counts. The V call is TRBV12-3 or TRBV12-4, the J call TRBJ2-4; TRBD2 matches 7 bases. J was trimmed by 6 bases and V by 1 base; bases with no gene match: 12. This CDR3 contains 17 residues. CDR3 nucleotide sequence: TGTGCCAGCAGTTTAGGAGCGGGGAGGGGAGAGGGAAACATTCAGTACTTC. This encodes CASSLGAGRGEGNIQYF.

The gene calls are TRBV5-1 and TRBJ2-5; D is ambiguous. The CDR3 is made up of 11 amino acids. Trimming took off 1 base at V and 7 bases at J, with 5 bases between the two ends. Looked up from germline, CDR1 is SGHRS and CDR2 is YFSETQ. The CDR3 here is CASSLSGTQYF. The CDR3 region has the DNA TGCGCCAGCAGCTTGTCGGGGACCCAGTACTTC.

V is TRBV6-1 and J is TRBJ1-5, with TRBD1 identical over 8 bases. J was trimmed by 4 bases and V by 6 bases; bases with no gene match: 8. Germline lookup yields CDR1 MNHNS and CDR2 SASEGT. There are 15 residues in the CDR3. This chain's CDR3 is CASRATGGLNQPQHF. The DNA for the CDR3 is TGTGCCAGCAGAGCCACAGGGGGTCTGAATCAGCCCCAGCATTTT.

This clonotype has ten or more counts. The chain couples TRBV20-1 to TRBJ2-7; a weak D match, TRBD2 (5 bases). This CDR3 comprises 12 residues. Germline lookup yields CDR1 DFQATT and CDR2 SNEGSKA (reference sequence). With 7 bases removed from V and 3 bases from J, the gap between germline ends came to 13 bases. CDR3 residues: CSGARGFYEQYF. The CDR3 bases are TGCAGTGGGGCAAGAGGGTTCTACGAGCAGTACTTC.

This clonotype was seen more than once but under ten times. V is TRBV5-5 and J is TRBJ1-2; D not resolved. CDR1 and CDR2 (germline): SGHKS, YYEKEE (reference sequence). The CDR3 spans 13 residues. Deletions cut 4 bases from V and 8 bases from J, with 15 bases between. The CDR3 is CASSADGFDGYTF. The CDR3 region has the DNA TGTGCCAGCAGCGCTGACGGGTTCGACGGCTACACCTTC.

In this sample, this clonotype turned up a few times. The chain links TRBV7-9 to TRBJ2-1; a possible D gene is TRBD2 (5 bases). The CDR3 totals 15 residues. Germline V gene data show CDR1 as SEHNR and CDR2 as FQNEAQ (reference sequence). Trimming left V 5 bases short and J 1 base short, with 12 bases between. CDR3 nucleotides: TGTGCCAGCAGCCCCCCCGGGGTATCCTACAATGAGCAGTTCTTC. This encodes CASSPPGVSYNEQFF. The complete variable domain, with remaining parts taken from reference TRBV7-9 and TRBJ2-1, reads DTGVSQNPRHKITKRGQNVTFRCDPISEHNRLYWYRQTLGQGPEFLTYFQNEAQLEKSRLLSDRFSAERPKGSFSTLEIQRTEQGDSAMYLCASSPPGVSYNEQFFGPGTRLTVL.

This clonotype has at least ten counts. The chain recombines TRBV24-1 with TRBJ2-5, with TRBD1 matching 7 bases. Germline CDR1 and CDR2: KGHDR and SFDVKD. The CDR3 has 15 amino acids. The ends lost 2 bases at V and 0 bases at J; junction bases unmatched: 2. For the CDR3, the DNA is TGTGCCACCAGTGATTACGGACAGGACCAAGAGACCCAGTACTTC. Its translation: CATSDYGQDQETQYF.

Concerning this clonotype itself: This may arise from a read error, as a much more abundant clone is one base away. This chain connects TRBV29-1 to TRBJ1-2, with D possibly matching TRBD1 (6 bases). Trimming shortened V by 6 bases and J by 4 bases, and 18 bases separated the two germline ends. This CDR3 has 14 amino acids. Per germline, CDR1 SQVTM and CDR2 ANQGSEA. Here the CDR3 DNA reads TGCAGCGTGGGACGGGGGGCGCTTGGCTATGGCTACACCTTC. This codes for CSVGRGALGYGYTF.

This chain joins TRBV10-3 and TRBJ1-1, with a possible D match to TRBD1 (5 bases). Germline V CDR1 and CDR2: ENHRY, SYGVKD. The V end was cut by 6 bases, the J end by 6 bases, with 23 bases between. The CDR3 covers 16 residues. The CDR3 DNA sequence: TGTGCCATCAGAAGTATCTCCGAGACAGATGAGGCTGAAGCTTTCTTT. Its protein is CAIRSISETDEAEAFF.

The V call is TRBV14, the J call TRBJ1-5; D is unresolved. CDR1 is SGHDN, CDR2 FVKESK, per germline. The CDR3 is 15 residues long. The germline V and J ends were trimmed by 0 bases and 7 bases, with 13 bases remaining between them. The CDR3 bases are TGTGCCAGCAGCCAAGAGCGAGTTGGGGAACAGCCCCAGCATTTT. Translating it yields CASSQERVGEQPQHF. The entire variable domain, with the rest obtained from reference TRBV14 and TRBJ1-5, is as follows: EAGVTQFPSHSVIEKGQTVTLRCDPISGHDNLYWYRRVMGKEIKFLLHFVKESKQDESGMPNNRFLAERTGGTYSTLKVQPAELEDSGVYFCASSQERVGEQPQHFGDGTRLSIL.

This clonotype was counted only a few times. The J gene is TRBJ1-4, the V gene TRBV29-1; perhaps TRBD1 as D (6 bases). Germline CDR1 and CDR2: SQVTM and ANQGSEA. V lost 5 bases, J lost 8 bases, and 21 bases lay in between. The CDR3 sequence is 15 residues long. The CDR3 sequence is CSVHYALLGGEKLFF. CDR3 DNA sequence: TGCAGCGTTCATTACGCCCTCCTAGGGGGGGAAAAACTGTTTTTT.

This clonotype was observed many times. V gene TRBV18 combines with J gene TRBJ2-6, with no clear D. This CDR3 is 15 amino acids long. The ends were cut back, 4 bases at V and 2 bases at J, with 9 bases in the middle. Germline lookup yields CDR1 KGHSH and CDR2 LQKENI. This CDR3 is CASSLASAGANVLTF. The DNA for the CDR3 is TGTGCCAGCTCACTAGCTTCCGCTGGGGCCAACGTCCTGACTTTC.

A single count supports this clonotype. V is TRBV3-1 and J is TRBJ1-2, with unresolved D. CDR3 length: 14 amino acids. The V gene lost 3 bases and the J gene lost 10 bases, with 18 bases spanning the gap. Germline V gene lookup returns CDR1 LGHDT and CDR2 YNNKEL (reference sequence). The CDR3 coding sequence is TGTGCCAGCAGCCATCCGGATAGGGAAGATGACTACACCTTC. Translated, it gives CASSHPDREDDYTF.

This clonotype was recorded many times. This CDR3 is CASSRGTDYGYTF. The CDR3 DNA follows: TGTGCCAGCAGCCGAGGGACAGACTATGGCTACACCTTC. The V call is TRBV4-2, the J call TRBJ1-2; 7 bases align to TRBD1. The junction had 2 bases not matched to a gene; V was cut back by 4 bases and J by 3 bases. Germline-derived CDR1 and CDR2 are LGHNA and YNFKEQ. This CDR3 has 13 amino acids.

This clonotype occurred many times. The chain couples TRBV24-1 to TRBJ2-5; 7 bases fit TRBD2. The CDR3 has 15 amino acids. Looked up from germline, CDR1 is KGHDR and CDR2 is SFDVKD. V was clipped by 7 bases and J by 0 bases; unmatched bases: 7. The CDR3 sequence: CATSTLSGDQETQYF. CDR3 bases: TGTGCCACCAGCACATTAAGCGGGGACCAAGAGACCCAGTACTTC.

For this clonotype: One base away lies a much larger clone, so this may be a sequencing read error. The rearrangement joins TRBV4-1 to TRBJ1-4, with D uncertain. CDR1 and CDR2 (germline): MGHRA, YSYEKL. CDR3 size: 14 residues. V gave up 4 bases and J gave up 8 bases, with 14 bases separating them. For the CDR3, the DNA is TGCGCCAGCAGCCCGGAAGAGTGGGGAGAAAAACTGTTTTTT. Protein: CASSPEEWGEKLFF.

This clonotype has a count of ten or more. The chain has TRBV20-1 and TRBJ2-1; D unresolved. Germline CDR1 DFQATT, CDR2 SNEGSKA (reference sequence). Trimming pared 4 bases from V and 8 bases from J, leaving 9 bases between. There are 11 residues in the CDR3. The DNA of the CDR3 is TGCAGTGCTATGAGGAGCGATGAGCAGTTCTTC. Translating it yields CSAMRSDEQFF.

The chain combines TRBV20-1 with TRBJ2-6; TRBD1 is a possible D gene (5 bases). Trimming took 2 bases from V and 4 from J, leaving 12 bases between them. CDR3 length: 15 residues. Germline-derived CDR1 and CDR2 are DFQATT and SNEGSKA (reference sequence). The CDR3 nucleotides read TGCAGTGCTAGAAGGCCAGGGCAGGGGGCCAACGTCCTGACTTTC. Amino acid sequence: CSARRPGQGANVLTF.

V gene TRBV6-5 combines with J gene TRBJ1-6; 7 positions match TRBD1. The germline gives CDR1 MNHEY, CDR2 SVGAGI. This CDR3 contains 16 residues. J gave up 8 bases and V 8 bases, and 15 bases lay outside the gene matches. In DNA form, the CDR3 reads TGTGCCAGCTATAGATTCTCACAGGGGCAGGATTCACCCCTCCACTTT. Its translation: CASYRFSQGQDSPLHF.

This clonotype was recorded a few times. This chain connects TRBV3-1 to TRBJ2-7; D not resolved. The CDR3 runs to 14 residues. The ends were cut back, 3 bases at V and 2 bases at J, with 11 bases in the middle. Germline values: CDR1 LGHDT, CDR2 YNNKEL (reference sequence). The CDR3 sequence is CASSQNSPPYEQYF. The CDR3, as DNA: TGTGCCAGCAGCCAGAACAGTCCCCCCTACGAGCAGTACTTC.